Listed here are 16 T cell receptor beta chains from one sample, sequenced in a study of control samples from healthy donors and cancer patients. Sequenced by immunoSEQ multiplex PCR; TCRdb stores in-frame clones only, minus some. The sample holds about 75,000 clones, roughly 82% seen once. The sample consisted of blood. The source is a man aged 50 to 60 in good health.

The J gene is TRBJ1-5, the V gene TRBV3-1 (or the pseudogene TRBV3-2); TRBD1 aligns across 8 bases. The junction had 11 bases not matched to a gene; V was cut back by 4 bases and J by 0 bases. Per the germline V gene, CDR1 is LGHDT and CDR2 is YNNKEL (reference sequence). The CDR3 consists of 18 residues. The CDR3 DNA reads as TGTGCCAGCAGCCGGAATCAGGGGGCCCAAAATAGCAATCAGCCCCAGCATTTT. This codes for CASSRNQGAQNSNQPQHF.

This clone has only one observation. This chain connects TRBV29-1 to TRBJ1-3; D gene unclear. Trimming took off 5 bases at V and 4 bases at J, with 15 bases between the two ends. The length of the CDR3 is 14 residues. The germline gives CDR1 SQVTM, CDR2 ANQGSEA. Here the CDR3 reads CSVPEGLAGNTIYF. Here the CDR3 DNA reads TGCAGCGTTCCCGAGGGCCTAGCGGGAAACACCATATATTTT.

This chain joins TRBV20-1 and TRBJ2-2; D is perhaps TRBD2 (5 bases). Germline CDR1 and CDR2: DFQATT and SNEGSKA (reference sequence). CDR3 length: 15 amino acids. Trimming removed 3 bases from V and 6 bases from J, with 17 bases in between. CDR3 sequence: CSASFPGIVPGELFF. The CDR3 DNA reads TGCAGTGCTAGTTTCCCGGGAATCGTCCCCGGGGAGCTGTTTTTT.

The V call is TRBV4-1, the J call TRBJ2-7; D possibly corresponds to TRBD1 (6 bases). Germline V gives CDR1 MGHRA, CDR2 YSYEKL. The CDR3 has 16 amino acids. Between the trimmed V and J ends, which lost 0 bases and 4 bases, there was a span of 16 bases. CDR3 sequence reads: CASSQDLGGYLYEQYF. In nucleotides, the CDR3 is TGCGCCAGCAGCCAAGATCTAGGGGGTTACCTTTACGAGCAGTACTTC.

In the case of this clone: Additional DNA sequences in this sample encode the identical CDR3. CDR3 sequence reads: CATSGAGTGELFF. CDR3 bases: TGTGCCACCAGTGGGGCAGGGACCGGGGAGCTGTTTTTT. The J gene is TRBJ2-2, the V gene TRBV24-1, with D possibly matching TRBD1 (5 bases). The germline V gene has CDR1 KGHDR and CDR2 SFDVKD. This CDR3 spans 13 amino acids. Trimming pared 5 bases from V and 5 bases from J, leaving 8 bases between.

The V gene is TRBV10-3, the J gene TRBJ1-6, with 9 bases identical to TRBD1. J lost 8 bases, V lost 10 bases, and 3 bases had no gene match. CDR1 is ENHRY, CDR2 SYGVKD, per germline. This CDR3 contains 12 residues. The CDR3 DNA follows: TGTGCCAGCTGGACAGGGGATTCACCCCTCCACTTT. This gives the protein CASWTGDSPLHF.

V and J are TRBV12-3 or TRBV12-4 and TRBJ2-2; D gene ambiguous. The length of the CDR3 is 13 residues. Trimming left V 8 bases short and J 14 bases short, with 21 bases between. This CDR3 is CASLKENTPPLFF. The CDR3 coding sequence is TGTGCCAGCTTAAAGGAGAATACCCCACCTCTGTTTTTT.

The chain employs TRBV11-2 and TRBJ2-5; unclear D gene. There are 13 residues in the CDR3. V was cut by 0 bases and J by 5 bases, with 7 bases left in between. Germline V gene sequence: CDR1 SGHAT, CDR2 FQNNGV. Here the CDR3 reads CASSLDLSETQYF. The CDR3 coding sequence is TGTGCCAGCAGCTTAGATCTTAGTGAGACCCAGTACTTC.

Notes on this clone: The junction differs from germline at one of its ends, possibly a read error. This chain connects TRBV5-1 to TRBJ2-5, with TRBD2 identical over 9 bases. Germline CDR1 reads SGHRS; CDR2 reads YFSETQ. The CDR3 spans 15 residues. The CDR3: CARSPGGGGLETQYF. Here the CDR3 DNA reads TGCGCCCGCAGCCCGGGCGGGGGGGGCTTGGAGACCCAGTACTTC.

The chain uses TRBV12-2 and TRBJ2-1; the table's D call, TRBD1, has no DNA check behind it. TRBV12-2 is designated a pseudogene. The CDR3 runs to 19 residues. The CDR3 nucleotides read TGTGCAAGTCGCTCCGATACCGACGGGACACAGGGTATGGTGAATGAGCAGTTCTTC. It codes for CASRSDTDGTQGMVNEQFF.

The genes are TRBV12-5 and TRBJ2-3; TRBD2 is a possible D gene (6 bases). Germline V gene sequence: CDR1 LGHNT, CDR2 FRNRAP. This CDR3 is 13 amino acids long. Trimming removed 6 bases at V and 3 bases at J, with 10 bases between. The CDR3 is CASGHGSTDTQYF. For the CDR3, the DNA is TGTGCTAGTGGCCACGGGAGTACAGATACGCAGTATTTT.

The V gene is TRBV5-6, the J gene TRBJ1-1; no clear D gene. V lost 1 base and J 4 bases, leaving 11 bases between the germline ends. The CDR3 has 14 amino acids. CDR1 SGHDT and CDR2 YYEEEE come from the germline V gene. CDR3 nucleotides: TGTGCCAGCAGCTTGCGCGGCGTCGGCACTGAAGCTTTCTTT. Amino acids: CASSLRGVGTEAFF.

CDR3 protein: CATSGKWSASTDTQYF. DNA for the CDR3: TGTGCCACCAGTGGTAAGTGGTCGGCTAGCACAGATACGCAGTATTTT. The genes are TRBV24-1 and TRBJ2-3; D gene uncertain. In germline, CDR1 is KGHDR, CDR2 SFDVKD. Trimming took off 5 bases at V and 0 bases at J, with 14 bases between the two ends. CDR3 length: 16 residues.

This sequence joins TRBV5-1 and TRBJ2-4; 12 nucleotides align to TRBD2. The germline V gene has CDR1 SGHRS and CDR2 YFSETQ. V dropped 0 bases and J dropped 9; count of bases not matched to a gene: 4. There are 15 residues in the CDR3. CDR3 DNA sequence: TGCGCCAGCAGCTTGGATCTAGCGGGAGGGCCCATTCAGTACTTC. This encodes CASSLDLAGGPIQYF.

The chain joins TRBV3-1 (or the pseudogene TRBV3-2) to TRBJ1-3, with a tentative D call TRBD1 (6 bases). This CDR3 contains 14 residues. V was clipped by 7 bases and J by 4 bases, with 14 bases between them. Germline V CDR1 and CDR2: LGHDT, YNNKEL (reference sequence). The CDR3 here is CASTSQGLGNTIYF. CDR3 DNA sequence: TGTGCCAGCACCTCCCAGGGGCTCGGAAACACCATATATTTT.

This chain uses TRBV5-1 with TRBJ2-3, with TRBD1 matching 8 bases. The germline V gene encodes CDR1 SGHRS and CDR2 YFSETQ. The CDR3 totals 15 residues. Unmatched junction bases numbered 8, after V lost 4 bases and J lost 4 bases. The CDR3 reads CASSQGQGHSDTQYF. In nucleotides, the CDR3 is TGCGCCAGCAGCCAAGGACAGGGTCATTCAGATACGCAGTATTTT.